This T cell receptor beta chain was documented in a study of T cells in women clearing cervical HPV infection. Looking at the study overall: Only a few women had HLA typing results available.

Data came from immunoSEQ multiplex PCR; TCRdb stores just in-frame clones and leaves some out. The table for this sample gives approximately 37,000 clones. Note on this clone: The sequence runs out 3 residues before the end of the CDR3; the remainder is reconstructed from the germline J gene.

The germline gives CDR1 DFQATT, CDR2 SNEGSKA (reference sequence). Unmatched junction bases numbered 5, after V lost 3 bases and J lost 3 bases. This CDR3 has 14 residues. This clonotype was sampled from a woman aged 18 to 69 with a cervical HPV16 infection that either progressed to CIN3+ or cleared (not recorded which). This chain links TRBV20-1 with TRBJ2-1; 7 bases fit TRBD2. Sequencing used blood buffy coat. The covered CDR3 bases are TGCAGTGCTAGTCCGAGCGGGATCTACAATGAG. This codes for CSASPSGIYNE. The complete CDR3 sequence is CSASPSGIYNEQFF.